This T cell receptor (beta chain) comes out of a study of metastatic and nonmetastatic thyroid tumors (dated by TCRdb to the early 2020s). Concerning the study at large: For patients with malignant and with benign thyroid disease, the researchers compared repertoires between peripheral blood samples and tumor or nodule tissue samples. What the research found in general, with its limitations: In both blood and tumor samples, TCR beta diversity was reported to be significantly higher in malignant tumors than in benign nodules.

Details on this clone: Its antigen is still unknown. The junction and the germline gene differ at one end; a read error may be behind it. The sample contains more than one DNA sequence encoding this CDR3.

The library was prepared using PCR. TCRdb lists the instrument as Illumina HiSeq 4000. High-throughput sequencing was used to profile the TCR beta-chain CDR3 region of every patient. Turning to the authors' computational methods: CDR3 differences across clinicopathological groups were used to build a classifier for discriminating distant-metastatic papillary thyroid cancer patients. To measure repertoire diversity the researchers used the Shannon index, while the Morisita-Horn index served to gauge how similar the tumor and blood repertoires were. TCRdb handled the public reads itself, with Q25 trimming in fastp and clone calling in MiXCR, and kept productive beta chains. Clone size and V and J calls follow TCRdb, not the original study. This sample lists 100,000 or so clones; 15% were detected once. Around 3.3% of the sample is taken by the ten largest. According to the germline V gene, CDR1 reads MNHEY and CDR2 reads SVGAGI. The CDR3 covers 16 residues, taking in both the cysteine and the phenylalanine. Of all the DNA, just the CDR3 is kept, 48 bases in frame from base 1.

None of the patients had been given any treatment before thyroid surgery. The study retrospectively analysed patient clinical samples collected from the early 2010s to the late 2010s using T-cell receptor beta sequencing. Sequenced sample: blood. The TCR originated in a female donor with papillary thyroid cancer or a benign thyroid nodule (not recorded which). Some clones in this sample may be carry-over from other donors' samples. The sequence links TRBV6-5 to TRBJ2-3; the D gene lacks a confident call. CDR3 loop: CASSYKVGSPTDTQYF. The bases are TGTGCCAGCAGTTATAAGGTGGGGTCGCCAACAGATACACAGTATTTT.